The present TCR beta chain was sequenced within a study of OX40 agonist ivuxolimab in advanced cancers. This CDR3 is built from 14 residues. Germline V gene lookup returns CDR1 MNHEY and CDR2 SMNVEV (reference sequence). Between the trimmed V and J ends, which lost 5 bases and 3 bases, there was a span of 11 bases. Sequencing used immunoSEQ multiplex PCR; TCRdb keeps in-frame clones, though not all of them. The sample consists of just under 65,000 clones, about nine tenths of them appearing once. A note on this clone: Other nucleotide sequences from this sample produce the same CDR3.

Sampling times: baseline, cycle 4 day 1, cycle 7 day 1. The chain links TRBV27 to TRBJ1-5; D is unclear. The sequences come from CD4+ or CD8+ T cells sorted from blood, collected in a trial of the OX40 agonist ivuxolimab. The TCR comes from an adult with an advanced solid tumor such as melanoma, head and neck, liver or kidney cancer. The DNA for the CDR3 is TGTGCCAGCAGTCTAAACGGCAACAATCAGCCCCAGCATTTT. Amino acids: CASSLNGNNQPQHF.